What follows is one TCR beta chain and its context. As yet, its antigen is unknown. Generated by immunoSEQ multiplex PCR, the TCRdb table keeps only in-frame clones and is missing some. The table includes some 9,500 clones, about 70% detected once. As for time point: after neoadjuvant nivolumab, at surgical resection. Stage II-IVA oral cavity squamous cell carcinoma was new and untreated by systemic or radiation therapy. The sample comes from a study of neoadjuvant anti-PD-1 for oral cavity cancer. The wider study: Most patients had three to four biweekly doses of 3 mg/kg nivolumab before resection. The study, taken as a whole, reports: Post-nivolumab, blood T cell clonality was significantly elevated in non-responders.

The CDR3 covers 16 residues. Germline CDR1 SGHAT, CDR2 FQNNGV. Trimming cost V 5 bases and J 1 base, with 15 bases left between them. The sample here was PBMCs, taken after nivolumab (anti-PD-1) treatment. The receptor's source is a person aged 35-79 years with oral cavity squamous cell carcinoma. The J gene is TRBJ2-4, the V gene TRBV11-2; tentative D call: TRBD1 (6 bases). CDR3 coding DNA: TGTGCCAGCAGCCCCGCAGGGGCAGGGGCCAAAAACATTCAGTACTTC. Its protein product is CASSPAGAGAKNIQYF.